These 4 T cell receptor beta chains share one sample of origin, sequenced in a study of T-cell reconstitution after alpha-beta-depleted transplantation in children. Unique molecular identifiers were incorporated into the prepared TCRbeta library. TCRdb re-derived calls from the PCR reads in MiXCR, one entry per CDR3 protein. The profile covers roughly 500,000 distinct CDR3 sequences, with approximately 13% appearing a single time and 5% to 6% taken by the ten largest. The source material was PBMCs from the stem cell graft donor, sampled from the stem cell graft. The receptors were gathered from a human donor who donated a stem cell graft to a child with combined immunodeficiency.

J is TRBJ2-5 and V is TRBV7-9; 9 bases map to TRBD2. The CDR3 runs 17 residues. Per the germline V gene, CDR1 is SEHNR and CDR2 is FQNEAQ (reference sequence). Unmatched junction bases numbered 11, after V lost 1 base and J lost 5 bases. DNA for the CDR3: TGTGCCAGCAGCTTAGGAAGAGGCCTAGCGGGAACGGAGACCCAGTACTTC. It encodes CASSLGRGLAGTETQYF.

The V gene is TRBV12-3 or TRBV12-4, the J gene TRBJ1-2, with 9 bases identical to TRBD1. V lost 5 bases to trimming and J lost 8 bases; unmatched junction nucleotides: 9. The CDR3 covers 14 residues. In nucleotides, the CDR3 is TGTGCCAGCAGTGCTAACAGGGGGCGAAGGGGCTACACCTTC. Translation gives CASSANRGRRGYTF.

This clonotype was observed a few times. The CDR3 loop is CATSDLYPQPGGLYNEQFF. CDR3 DNA: TGTGCCACCAGTGATTTGTACCCTCAGCCGGGAGGGCTCTACAATGAGCAGTTCTTC. The chain recombines TRBV24-1 with TRBJ2-1, with 8 bases fitting TRBD2. The CDR3 is 19 residues long. In germline, CDR1 is KGHDR, CDR2 SFDVKD. V lost 0 bases, J lost 3 bases, and 12 bases stayed unmatched.

The V call is TRBV6-5, the J call TRBJ1-1; D uncertain. V was clipped by 4 bases and J by 0 bases, with 15 bases between them. The CDR3 loop spans 16 amino acids. The germline CDR1 and CDR2 sequences are MNHEY and SVGAGI. The CDR3 here is CASSSSLAPMNTEAFF. DNA for the CDR3: TGTGCCAGCAGTTCGTCCCTCGCACCCATGAACACTGAAGCTTTCTTT.